This TCR beta chain was sequenced during a study of blood T cell repertoires in COVID-19. The CDR3 loop spans 15 amino acids. Per germline, CDR1 PRHDT and CDR2 FYEKMQ (reference sequence). V was clipped by 1 base and J by 6 bases; unmatched bases: 6. Original processing notes: Amplifying reference gene primers gave estimates of nucleated cell counts. TCRdb's copy holds only in-frame clones and misses some; the assay was immunoSEQ multiplex PCR. The DNA was the basis for D and trimming; V, J and clone size are from that table. The sample lists about 130,000 clones, more than 60% occurring once. The chain joins TRBV13 to TRBJ2-3, with 8 positions matching TRBD1. The source is a woman in her seventies with acute or convalescent COVID-19. Input material: peripheral blood. The CDR3 loop is CASSLDRTGLDTQYF. CDR3 bases: TGTGCCAGCAGCTTAGACCGGACAGGGTTGGATACGCAGTATTTT.